There are a few counts of the clone carrying this T cell receptor (beta chain). Its antigen is not identified. As for treatment: some 19 received Ad26.COV2.S at low or high dose, single or two shots; roughly five received placebo; per-sample allocation not given. Sampling took place 63 days after the first vaccine or placebo injection. Ad26.COV2.S expressed prefusion-stabilized spike from the original Wuhan strain. The record originates from a study of Ad26.COV2.S vaccination and SARS-CoV-2 variants. As for the study in general: Sample donor was a member of the COV1001 Ad26.COV2.S trial arm. Whole-study results and caveats: For non-spike TCRs, breadth in vaccine recipients resembled that in placebo recipients. Total T cell responses may have been underestimated by the TCR breadth and depth analyses.

With 5 bases removed from V and 8 bases from J, the gap between germline ends came to 12 bases. The germline gives CDR1 GTSNPN, CDR2 SVGIG (reference sequence). The CDR3 length is 11 residues. Sequencing used immunoSEQ multiplex PCR; TCRdb keeps in-frame clones, though not all of them. Here the sample spans approximately 300,000 clones, around 85% being singletons. Sequenced material: peripheral blood, taken in a trial of Ad26.COV2.S vaccine versus placebo. The receptor was isolated from a person between 18 and 65 years old who received the Ad26.COV2.S COVID-19 vaccine or a placebo. The chain joins TRBV30 to TRBJ1-2; the D is unclear. For the CDR3, the DNA is TGTGCCTGGGGCCCGTCGAGGGGCTACACCTTC. As protein: CAWGPSRGYTF. The full variable domain, completed using reference TRBV30 and TRBJ1-2, is SQTIHQWPATLVQPVGSPLSLECTVEGTSNPNLYWYRQAAGRGLQLLFYSVGIGQISSEVPQNLSASRPQDRQFILSSKKLLLSDSGFYLCAWGPSRGYTFGSGTRLTVV.